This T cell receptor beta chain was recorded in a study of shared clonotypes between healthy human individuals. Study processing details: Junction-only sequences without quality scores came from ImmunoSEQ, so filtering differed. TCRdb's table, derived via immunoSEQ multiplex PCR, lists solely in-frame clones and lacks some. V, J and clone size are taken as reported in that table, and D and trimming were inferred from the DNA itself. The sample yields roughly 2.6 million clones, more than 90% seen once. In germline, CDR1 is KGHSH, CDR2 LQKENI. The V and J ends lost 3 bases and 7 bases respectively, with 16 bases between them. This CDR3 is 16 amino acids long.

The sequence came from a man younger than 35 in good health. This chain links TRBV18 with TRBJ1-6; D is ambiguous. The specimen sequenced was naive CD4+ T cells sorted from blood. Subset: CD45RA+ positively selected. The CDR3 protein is CASSPGGPTQNSPLHF. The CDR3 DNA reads TGTGCCAGCTCACCTGGAGGTCCCACCCAAAATTCACCCCTCCACTTT.